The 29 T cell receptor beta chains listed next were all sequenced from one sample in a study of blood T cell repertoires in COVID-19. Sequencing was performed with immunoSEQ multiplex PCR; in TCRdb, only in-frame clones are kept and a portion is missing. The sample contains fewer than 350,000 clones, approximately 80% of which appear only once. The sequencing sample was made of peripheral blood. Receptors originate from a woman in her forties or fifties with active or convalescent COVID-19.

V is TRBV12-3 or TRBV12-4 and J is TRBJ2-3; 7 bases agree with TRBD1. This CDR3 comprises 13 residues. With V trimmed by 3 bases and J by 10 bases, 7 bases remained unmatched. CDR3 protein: CASSLGHRGAQYF. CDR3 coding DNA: TGTGCCAGCAGTTTGGGGCACAGGGGAGCGCAGTATTTT.

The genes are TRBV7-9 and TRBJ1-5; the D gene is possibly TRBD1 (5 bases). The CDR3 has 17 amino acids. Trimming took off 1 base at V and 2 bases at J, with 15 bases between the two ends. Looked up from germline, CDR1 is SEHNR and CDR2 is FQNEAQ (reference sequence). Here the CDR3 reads CASSLGSGGGGNQPQHF. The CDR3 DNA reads TGTGCCAGCAGCTTAGGTAGTGGAGGAGGGGGCAATCAGCCCCAGCATTTT. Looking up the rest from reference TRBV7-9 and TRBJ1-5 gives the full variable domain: DTGVSQNPRHKITKRGQNVTFRCDPISEHNRLYWYRQTLGQGPEFLTYFQNEAQLEKSRLLSDRFSAERPKGSFSTLEIQRTEQGDSAMYLCASSLGSGGGGNQPQHFGDGTRLSIL.

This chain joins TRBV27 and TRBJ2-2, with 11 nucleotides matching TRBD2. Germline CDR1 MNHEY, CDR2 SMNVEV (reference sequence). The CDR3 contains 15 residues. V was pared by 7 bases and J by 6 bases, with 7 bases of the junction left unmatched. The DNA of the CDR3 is TGTGCCAGCAATAAACTAGCGGGAGCGGCCGGGGAGCTGTTTTTT. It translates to CASNKLAGAAGELFF.

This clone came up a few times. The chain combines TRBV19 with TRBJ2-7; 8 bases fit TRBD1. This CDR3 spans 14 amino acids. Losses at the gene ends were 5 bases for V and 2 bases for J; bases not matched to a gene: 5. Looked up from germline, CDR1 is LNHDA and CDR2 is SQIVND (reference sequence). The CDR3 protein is CASSPMTGAYEQYF. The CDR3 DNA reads TGTGCCAGTAGTCCGATGACAGGGGCCTACGAGCAGTACTTC.

CDR3 sequence reads: CASSQQFNQPQHF. CDR3 DNA sequence: TGTGCCAGCAGCCAACAGTTCAATCAGCCCCAGCATTTT. J is TRBJ1-5 and V is TRBV3-1 (or the pseudogene TRBV3-2); D is unresolved. V lost 2 bases and J 3 bases, leaving 5 bases between the germline ends. The CDR3 consists of 13 residues. The germline V gene has CDR1 LGHDT and CDR2 YNNKEL (reference sequence).

CDR3 loop: CASSLRSPGQGAFYYEQYF. For the CDR3, the DNA is TGTGCCAGCAGCTTACGGAGTCCGGGACAGGGAGCATTCTACTACGAGCAGTACTTC. The gene calls are TRBV5-6 and TRBJ2-7; 9 nucleotides line up with TRBD1. Germline V gene lookup returns CDR1 SGHDT and CDR2 YYEEEE. This CDR3 spans 19 amino acids. Trimming at V came to 2 bases and at J to 3 bases, leaving 18 bases not matched to a gene.

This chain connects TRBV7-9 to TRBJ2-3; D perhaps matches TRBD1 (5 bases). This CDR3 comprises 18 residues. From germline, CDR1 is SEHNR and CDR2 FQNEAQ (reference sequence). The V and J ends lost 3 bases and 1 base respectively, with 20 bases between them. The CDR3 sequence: CASSFPRPPIGGTDTQYF. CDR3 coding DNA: TGTGCCAGCAGCTTCCCTCGACCCCCCATAGGGGGCACAGATACGCAGTATTTT.

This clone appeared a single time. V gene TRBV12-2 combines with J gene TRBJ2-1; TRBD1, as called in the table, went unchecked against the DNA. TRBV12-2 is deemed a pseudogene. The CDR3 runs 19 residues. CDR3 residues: CASRLAGQGRLISYNEQFF. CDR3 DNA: TGTGCAAGTCGCTTAGCGGGACAGGGGAGATTGATCTCCTACAATGAGCAGTTCTTC.

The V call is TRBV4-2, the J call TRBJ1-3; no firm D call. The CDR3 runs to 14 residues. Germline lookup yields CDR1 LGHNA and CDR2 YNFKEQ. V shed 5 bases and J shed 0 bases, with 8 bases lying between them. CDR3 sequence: CASSSGSSGNTIYF. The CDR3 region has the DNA TGTGCCAGCAGCAGCGGGAGCTCTGGAAACACCATATATTTT.

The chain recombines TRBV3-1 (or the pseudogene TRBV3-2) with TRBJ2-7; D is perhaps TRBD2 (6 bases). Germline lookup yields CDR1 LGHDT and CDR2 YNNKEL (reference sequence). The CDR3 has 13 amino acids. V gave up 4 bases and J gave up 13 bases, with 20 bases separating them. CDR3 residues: CASSPGRVSGVYF. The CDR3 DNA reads TGTGCCAGCAGCCCAGGCAGGGTCTCGGGGGTATACTTC.

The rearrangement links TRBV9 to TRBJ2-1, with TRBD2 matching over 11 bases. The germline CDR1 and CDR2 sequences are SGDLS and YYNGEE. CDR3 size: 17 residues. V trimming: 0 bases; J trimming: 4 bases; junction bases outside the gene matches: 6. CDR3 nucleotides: TGTGCCAGCAGCGTAGGCATTAGCGGGAGGGCTTACAATGAGCAGTTCTTC. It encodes CASSVGISGRAYNEQFF.

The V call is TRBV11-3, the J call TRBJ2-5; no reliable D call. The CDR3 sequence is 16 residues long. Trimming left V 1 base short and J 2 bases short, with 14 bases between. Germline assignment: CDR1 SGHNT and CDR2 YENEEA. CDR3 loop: CASSLGSRLKQETQYF. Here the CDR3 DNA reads TGTGCCAGCAGCTTAGGGTCGAGACTCAAACAAGAGACCCAGTACTTC.

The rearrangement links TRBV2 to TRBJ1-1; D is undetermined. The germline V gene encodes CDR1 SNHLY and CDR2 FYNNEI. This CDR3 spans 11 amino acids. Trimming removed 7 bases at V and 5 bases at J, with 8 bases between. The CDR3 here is CASKRETEAFF. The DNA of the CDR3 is TGTGCCAGCAAGAGAGAGACTGAAGCTTTCTTT.

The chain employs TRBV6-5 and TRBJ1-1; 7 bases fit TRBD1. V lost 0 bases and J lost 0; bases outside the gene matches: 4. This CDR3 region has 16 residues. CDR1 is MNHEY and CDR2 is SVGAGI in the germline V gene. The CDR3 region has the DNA TGTGCCAGCAGTTACTCTAATCAGGGGGTGAACACTGAAGCTTTCTTT. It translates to CASSYSNQGVNTEAFF.

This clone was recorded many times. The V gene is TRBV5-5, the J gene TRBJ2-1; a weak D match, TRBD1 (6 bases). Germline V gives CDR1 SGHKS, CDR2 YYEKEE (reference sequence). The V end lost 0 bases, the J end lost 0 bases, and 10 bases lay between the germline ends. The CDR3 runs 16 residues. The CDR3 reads CASSLEGELSYNEQFF. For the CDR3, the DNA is TGTGCCAGCAGCTTGGAGGGGGAGCTCTCCTACAATGAGCAGTTCTTC.

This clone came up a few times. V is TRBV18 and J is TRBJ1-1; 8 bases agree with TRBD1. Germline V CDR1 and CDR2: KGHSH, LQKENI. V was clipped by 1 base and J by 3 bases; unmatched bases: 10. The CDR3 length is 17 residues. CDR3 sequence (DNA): TGTGCCAGCTCACCACGACGCCAGGGGGCCGGAGACACTGAAGCTTTCTTT. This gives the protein CASSPRRQGAGDTEAFF.

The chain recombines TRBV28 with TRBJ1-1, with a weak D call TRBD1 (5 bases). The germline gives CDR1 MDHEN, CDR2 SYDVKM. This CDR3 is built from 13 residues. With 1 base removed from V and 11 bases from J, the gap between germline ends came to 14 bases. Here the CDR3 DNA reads TGTGCCAGCAGTTTATATCTCGTGGGGGGGGCTTTCTTT. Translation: CASSLYLVGGAFF.

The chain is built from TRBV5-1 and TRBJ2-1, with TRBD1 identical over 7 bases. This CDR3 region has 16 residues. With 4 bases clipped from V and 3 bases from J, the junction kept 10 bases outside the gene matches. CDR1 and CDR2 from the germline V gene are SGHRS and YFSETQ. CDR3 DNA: TGCGCCAGCAGCCCCATAGGGGGCTTTAACTACAATGAGCAGTTCTTC. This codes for CASSPIGGFNYNEQFF.

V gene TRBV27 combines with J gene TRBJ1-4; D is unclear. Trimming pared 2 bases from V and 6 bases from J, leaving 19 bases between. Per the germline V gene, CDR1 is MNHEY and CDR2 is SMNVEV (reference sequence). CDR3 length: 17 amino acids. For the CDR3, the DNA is TGTGCCAGCAGTTTACGTTCCCCTCTAGCGGGGTATGAAAAACTGTTTTTT. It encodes CASSLRSPLAGYEKLFF.

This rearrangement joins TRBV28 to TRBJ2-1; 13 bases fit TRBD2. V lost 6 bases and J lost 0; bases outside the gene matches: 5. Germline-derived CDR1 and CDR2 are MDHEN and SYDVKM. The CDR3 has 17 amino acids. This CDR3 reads CASRQLAGGPSYNEQFF. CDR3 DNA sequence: TGTGCCAGCAGACAACTAGCGGGAGGGCCCTCCTACAATGAGCAGTTCTTC.

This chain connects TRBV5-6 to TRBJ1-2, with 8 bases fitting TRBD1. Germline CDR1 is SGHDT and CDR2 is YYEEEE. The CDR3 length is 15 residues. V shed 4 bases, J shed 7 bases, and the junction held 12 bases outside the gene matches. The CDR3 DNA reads TGTGCCAGCAGCCTCGGACAGGGCCCCTGGGGTGGCTACACCTTC. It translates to CASSLGQGPWGGYTF.

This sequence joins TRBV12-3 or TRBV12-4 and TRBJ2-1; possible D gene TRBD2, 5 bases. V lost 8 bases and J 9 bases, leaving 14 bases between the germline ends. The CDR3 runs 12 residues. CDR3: CASRERAREQFF. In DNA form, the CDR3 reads TGTGCCAGCCGGGAAAGGGCCCGTGAGCAGTTCTTC.

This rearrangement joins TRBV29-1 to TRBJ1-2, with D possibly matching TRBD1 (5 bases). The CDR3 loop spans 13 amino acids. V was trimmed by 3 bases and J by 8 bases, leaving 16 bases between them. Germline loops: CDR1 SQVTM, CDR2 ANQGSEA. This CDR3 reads CSVDMEGFRGYTF. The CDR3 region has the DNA TGCAGCGTTGACATGGAGGGGTTCCGGGGCTACACCTTC.

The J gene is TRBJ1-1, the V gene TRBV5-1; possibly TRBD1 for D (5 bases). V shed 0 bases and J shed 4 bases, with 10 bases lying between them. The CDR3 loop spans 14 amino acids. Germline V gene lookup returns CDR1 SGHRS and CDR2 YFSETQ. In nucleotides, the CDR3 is TGCGCCAGCAGCTTGGAACAGGTCAGCACTGAAGCTTTCTTT. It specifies CASSLEQVSTEAFF.

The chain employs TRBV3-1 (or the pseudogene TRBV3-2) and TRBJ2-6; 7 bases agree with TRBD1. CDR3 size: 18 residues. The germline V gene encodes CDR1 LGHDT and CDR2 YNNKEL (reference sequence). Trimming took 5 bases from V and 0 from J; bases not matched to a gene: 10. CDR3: CASSNSGDSSSGANVLTF. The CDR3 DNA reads TGTGCCAGCAGCAATTCAGGGGACAGCAGCTCTGGGGCCAACGTCCTGACTTTC.

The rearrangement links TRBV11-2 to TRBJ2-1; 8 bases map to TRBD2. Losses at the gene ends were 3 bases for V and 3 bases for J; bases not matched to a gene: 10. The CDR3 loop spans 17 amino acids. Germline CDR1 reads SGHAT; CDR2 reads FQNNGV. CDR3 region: CASSLLGVAGSYNEQFF. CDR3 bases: TGTGCCAGCAGCTTGCTGGGGGTAGCGGGAAGCTACAATGAGCAGTTCTTC.

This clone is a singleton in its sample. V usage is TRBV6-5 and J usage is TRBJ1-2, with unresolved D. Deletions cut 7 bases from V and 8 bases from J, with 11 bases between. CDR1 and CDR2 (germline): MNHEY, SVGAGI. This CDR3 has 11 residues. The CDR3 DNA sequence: TGTGCCAGCACCAACGGAGGGGGCTACACCTTC. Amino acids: CASTNGGGYTF.

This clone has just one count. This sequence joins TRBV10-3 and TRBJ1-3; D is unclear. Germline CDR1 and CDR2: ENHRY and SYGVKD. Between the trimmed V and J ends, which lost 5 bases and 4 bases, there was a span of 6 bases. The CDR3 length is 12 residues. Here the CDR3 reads CAISLLGNTIYF. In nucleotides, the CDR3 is TGTGCCATCAGTCTACTGGGAAACACCATATATTTT.

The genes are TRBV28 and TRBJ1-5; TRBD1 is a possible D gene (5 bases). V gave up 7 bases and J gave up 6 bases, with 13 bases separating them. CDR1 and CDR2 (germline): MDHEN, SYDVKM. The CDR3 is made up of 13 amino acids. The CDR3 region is CASKAGTSQPQHF. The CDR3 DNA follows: TGTGCCAGCAAGGCCGGGACTAGTCAGCCCCAGCATTTT. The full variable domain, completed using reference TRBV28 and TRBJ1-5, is DVKVTQSSRYLVKRTGEKVFLECVQDMDHENMFWYRQDPGLGLRLIYFSYDVKMKEKGDIPEGYSVSREKKERFSLILESASTNQTSMYLCASKAGTSQPQHFGDGTRLSIL.